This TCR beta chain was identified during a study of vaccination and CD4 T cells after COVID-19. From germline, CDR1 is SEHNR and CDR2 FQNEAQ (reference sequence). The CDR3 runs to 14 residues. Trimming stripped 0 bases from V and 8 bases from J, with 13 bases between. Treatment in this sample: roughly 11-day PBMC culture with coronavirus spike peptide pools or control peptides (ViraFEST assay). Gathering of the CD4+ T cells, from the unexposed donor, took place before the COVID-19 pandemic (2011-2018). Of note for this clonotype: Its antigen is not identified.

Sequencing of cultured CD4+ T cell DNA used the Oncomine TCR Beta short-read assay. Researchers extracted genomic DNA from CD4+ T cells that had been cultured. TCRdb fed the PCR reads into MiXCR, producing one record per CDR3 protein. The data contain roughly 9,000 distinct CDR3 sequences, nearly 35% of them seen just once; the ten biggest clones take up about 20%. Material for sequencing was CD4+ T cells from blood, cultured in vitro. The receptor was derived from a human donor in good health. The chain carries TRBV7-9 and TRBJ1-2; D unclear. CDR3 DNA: TGTGCCAGCAGCTTAGCGAGTCCGGCCATGGGCTACACCTTC. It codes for CASSLASPAMGYTF.